This TCR beta chain was profiled in a study of T cell changes during pregnancy in multiple sclerosis (dated by TCRdb to about 2019). Regarding the study in general: The study examined how the T cell repertoire changed over the course of pregnancy in women with multiple sclerosis.

The library was built by means of the immunoSEQ multiplex PCR assay. Drawn from immuneACCESS, this table holds only the in-frame rearrangements with V and J called that TCRdb kept. Clones are partly lost; checked studies trace under half to an unresolved V gene and leave the rest unexplained. This sample gives around 34,000 clones in total; 90% of them show up just once. Of the sample, around an eighth is held by the ten largest clones. The CDR3 holds 21 amino acids from the cysteine to the phenylalanine. Just the 63-base CDR3 DNA is kept, in frame starting at base 1. Germline trimming amounts to 3 bases on V and 0 bases on J, with 19 as the count of junction bases outside the gene matches. The germline V gene encodes CDR1 LNHDA and CDR2 SQIVND (reference sequence). This clone was seen only once. The antigen it binds to is not known. No qualities accompany the bases; no much larger clone lies one base away.

The sequencing here drew on CD8+ T cells from peripheral blood mononuclear cells, taken in the first trimester of pregnancy. Recombination linked TRBV19 to TRBJ2-1; a stretch of 8 junction bases matches TRBD2. This receptor was taken from a female donor with multiple sclerosis, enrolled in a pregnancy study. This receptor carries the CDR3 CASSIYPGLATPHGSYNEQFF. The base sequence is TGTGCCAGTAGTATCTACCCCGGACTAGCTACTCCTCATGGCTCCTACAATGAGCAGTTCTTC.